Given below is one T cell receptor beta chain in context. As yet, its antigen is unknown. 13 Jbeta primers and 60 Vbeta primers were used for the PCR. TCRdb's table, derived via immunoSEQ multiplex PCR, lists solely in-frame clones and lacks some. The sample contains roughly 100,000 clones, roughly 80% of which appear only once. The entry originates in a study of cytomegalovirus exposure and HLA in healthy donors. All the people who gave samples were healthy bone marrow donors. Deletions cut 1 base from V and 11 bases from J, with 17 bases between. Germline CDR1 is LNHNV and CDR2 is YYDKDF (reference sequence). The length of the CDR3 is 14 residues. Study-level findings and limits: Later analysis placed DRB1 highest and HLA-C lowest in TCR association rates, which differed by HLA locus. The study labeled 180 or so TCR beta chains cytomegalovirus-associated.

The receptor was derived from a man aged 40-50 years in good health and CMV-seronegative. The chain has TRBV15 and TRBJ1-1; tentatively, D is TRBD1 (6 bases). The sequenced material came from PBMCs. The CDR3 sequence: CATSRGQVTAEAFF. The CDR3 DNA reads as TGTGCCACCAGCAGAGGACAGGTCACTGCCGAGGCTTTCTTT. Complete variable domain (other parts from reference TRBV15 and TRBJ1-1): DAMVIQNPRYQVTQFGKPVTLSCSQTLNHNVMYWYQQKSSQAPKLLFHYYDKDFNNEADTPDNFQSRRPNTSFCFLDIRSPGLGDTAMYLCATSRGQVTAEAFFGQGTRLTVV.